The 13 T cell receptor beta chains given below trace back to one sample, sequenced in a study of CD8 T cells in ankylosing spondylitis. Each CDR3 protein is one row after TCRdb ran MiXCR on the 5' RACE reads. The data hold fewer than 250,000 distinct CDR3 sequences, with about 11% observed a single time. The specimen sequenced was blood, either unsorted or a sorted T cell fraction (not recorded which). Every receptor here comes from a male donor with ankylosing spondylitis or in good health (not recorded which).

About this clonotype: A much larger clone sits a single nucleotide away, making a read error possible. This chain connects TRBV20-1 to TRBJ2-7; 8 positions agree with TRBD1. The V gene's germline CDR1 is DFQATT and CDR2 SNEGSKA (reference sequence). The ends lost 3 bases at V and 3 bases at J; junction bases unmatched: 7. The CDR3 runs to 14 residues. The CDR3, as DNA: TGCAGTGCTAGGGGGGGACAGGTCGTCTACGAGCAGTACTTC. Translated: CSARGGQVVYEQYF.

This clonotype has more than one count but fewer than ten. V gene TRBV28 combines with J gene TRBJ2-1; 11 bases match TRBD2. Per the germline V gene, CDR1 is MDHEN and CDR2 is SYDVKM. The CDR3 consists of 16 residues. The V gene end was trimmed by 6 bases and the J gene end by 5 bases; junction bases not matched to a gene: 9. The CDR3 sequence is CASSSLAGGFHNEQFF. In nucleotides, the CDR3 is TGTGCCAGCAGCTCTTTAGCGGGGGGGTTCCACAATGAGCAGTTCTTC.

Of note for this clonotype: Compared with germline, one end of the junction differs, possibly owing to a read error. The CDR3: CSSSYEDIYEQYF. The CDR3, as DNA: TGTTCCAGCAGTTACGAAGACATCTACGAGCAGTACTTC. The genes are TRBV6-2 or TRBV6-3 and TRBJ2-7, with D unclear. In germline, CDR1 is MNHEY, CDR2 SVGEGT. The length of the CDR3 is 13 residues.

There are a few counts of this clonotype. V and J are TRBV29-1 and TRBJ2-2, with TRBD1 matching 11 bases. This CDR3 is built from 14 residues. Germline trimming cut 7 bases from V and 3 bases from J; bases unmatched to any gene: 4. Germline CDR1 reads SQVTM; CDR2 reads ANQGSEA. In DNA form, the CDR3 reads TGCAGCGGAGGACAGGGGGCGGACACCGGGGAGCTGTTTTTT. It is translated as CSGGQGADTGELFF.

This clonotype was observed a few times. The chain recombines TRBV7-2 with TRBJ2-3; TRBD1 matches at 9 bases. Germline V gives CDR1 SGHTA, CDR2 FQGNSA. This CDR3 is 14 amino acids long. The V segment lost 5 bases and the J segment 5 bases; nucleotides outside the gene matches: 5. Here the CDR3 DNA reads TGTGCCAGCAGCCCACAGGGGGCAGAAGATACGCAGTATTTT. Encoded protein: CASSPQGAEDTQYF.

This clonotype was counted between two and nine times. The rearrangement uses TRBV24-1 and TRBJ1-1; TRBD1 might be the D (5 bases). V was cut by 4 bases and J by 10 bases, with 12 bases left in between. CDR1 KGHDR and CDR2 SFDVKD come from the germline V gene. This CDR3 has 12 amino acids. The CDR3, as DNA: TGTGCCACCAGTGACCCCAGGGACCGAGCTTTCTTT. Its translation is CATSDPRDRAFF.

There are a few counts of this clonotype. The chain combines TRBV27 with TRBJ2-5; D may correspond to TRBD1 or TRBD2 (5 bases each). Trimming cost V 10 bases and J 7 bases, with 16 bases left between them. The V gene's germline CDR1 is MNHEY and CDR2 SMNVEV (reference sequence). The CDR3 extends over 12 amino acids. CDR3 bases: TGTGCCAACAAAAGGGACGGTCGGACCCAGTACTTC. It is translated as CANKRDGRTQYF.

The chain is built from TRBV11-2 and TRBJ2-7; the D gene is possibly TRBD2 (7 bases). Germline V lookup: CDR1 SGHAT, CDR2 FQNNGV. The V end lost 5 bases, the J end lost 8 bases, and 31 bases lay between the germline ends. The CDR3 is 18 amino acids. The CDR3 DNA sequence: TGTGCCAGCAGCCCGAGAGGGGGGGGACTACCCCCTAATGCCAAGCAGTACTTC. Residues: CASSPRGGGLPPNAKQYF.

This clonotype was seen just once. The conserved phenylalanine or tryptophan is not found at the CDR3 terminus, so this likely reflects a read error. The chain recombines TRBV11-3 with TRBJ2-3; a possible D gene is TRBD2 (6 bases). V was shortened by 5 bases and J by 3 bases, with 15 bases between the two germline ends. Germline CDR1 and CDR2: SGHNT and YENEEA. The CDR3 runs to 15 residues. The CDR3 DNA follows: TGTGCCAGCAGCCTCTCGGACGGAGGGACAGATACGCAGTATTAT. This codes for CASSLSDGGTDTQYY.

Only a few counts were recorded for this clonotype. The gene calls are TRBV5-8 and TRBJ2-1; a possible D gene is TRBD2 (8 bases). This CDR3 contains 15 residues. The germline V gene has CDR1 SGHTS and CDR2 YDEGEE. Trimming pared 1 base from V and 8 bases from J, leaving 16 bases between. The CDR3 DNA reads TGTGCCAGCAGCTTGAGGGGGACAGCGGGGGATGAGCAGTTCTTC. Amino acids: CASSLRGTAGDEQFF.

The chain uses TRBV29-1 and TRBJ2-7; D tentatively reads TRBD1 or TRBD2 (5 bases each). The CDR3 spans 14 residues. The V end lost 6 bases, the J end lost 1 base, and 16 bases lay between the germline ends. Germline V lookup: CDR1 SQVTM, CDR2 ANQGSEA. The CDR3 region has the DNA TGCAGCGTCTCCCGGGACCCCCAGTCCTACGAGCAGTACTTC. Encoded protein: CSVSRDPQSYEQYF.

This clonotype was seen a few times. Sequence at one end of the junction differs from germline and may be a read error. The chain employs TRBV20-1 and TRBJ2-1, with 11 bases lining up with TRBD1. This CDR3 region has 17 residues. CDR1 is DFQATT and CDR2 is SNEGSKA in the germline V gene (reference sequence). The chain's CDR3 is CCARNYKGQGDDNEQFF. The CDR3 DNA follows: TGCTGTGCTAGAAATTACAAGGGACAGGGGGACGACAATGAGCAGTTCTTC.

The chain is built from TRBV19 and TRBJ1-6; tentative D call: TRBD1 (5 bases). Trimming left V 5 bases short and J 3 bases short, with 14 bases between. The CDR3 runs 16 residues. Germline CDR1 reads LNHDA; CDR2 reads SQIVND (reference sequence). Written as DNA, the CDR3 is TGTGCCAGTAGTGGTGACAGAGCCGTCTATAATTCACCCCTCCACTTT. Its protein is CASSGDRAVYNSPLHF.